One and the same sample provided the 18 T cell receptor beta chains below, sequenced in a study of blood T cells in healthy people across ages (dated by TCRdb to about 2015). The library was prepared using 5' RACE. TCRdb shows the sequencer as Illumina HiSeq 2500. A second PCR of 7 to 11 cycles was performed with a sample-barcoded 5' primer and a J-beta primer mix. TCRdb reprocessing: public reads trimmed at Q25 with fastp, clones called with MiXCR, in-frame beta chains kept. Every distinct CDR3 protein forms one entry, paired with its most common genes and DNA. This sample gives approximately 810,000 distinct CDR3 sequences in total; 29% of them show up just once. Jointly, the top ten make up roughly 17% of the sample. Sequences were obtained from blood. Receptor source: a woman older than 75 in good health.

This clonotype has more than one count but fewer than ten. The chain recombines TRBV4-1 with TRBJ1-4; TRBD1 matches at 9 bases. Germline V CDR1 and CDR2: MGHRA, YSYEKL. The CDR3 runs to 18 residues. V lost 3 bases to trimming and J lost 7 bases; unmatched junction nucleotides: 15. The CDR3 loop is CASSHGQGLEGYREKLFF. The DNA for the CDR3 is TGCGCCAGCAGCCACGGACAGGGGCTAGAGGGATATCGTGAAAAACTGTTTTTT.

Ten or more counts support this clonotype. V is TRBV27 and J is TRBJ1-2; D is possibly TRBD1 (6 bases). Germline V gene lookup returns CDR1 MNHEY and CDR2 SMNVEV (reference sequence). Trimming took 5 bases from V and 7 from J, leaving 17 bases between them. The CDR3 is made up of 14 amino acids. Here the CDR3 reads CASSPRRDTSGYTF. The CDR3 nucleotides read TGTGCCAGCAGTCCCCGACGGGACACTTCTGGCTACACCTTC.

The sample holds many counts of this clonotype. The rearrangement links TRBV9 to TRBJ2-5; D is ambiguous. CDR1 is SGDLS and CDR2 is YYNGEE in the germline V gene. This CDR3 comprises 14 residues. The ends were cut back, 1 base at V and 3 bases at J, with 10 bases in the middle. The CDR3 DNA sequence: TGTGCCAGCAGCGTAAGCTGGAGCAAAGAGACCCAGTACTTC. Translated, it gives CASSVSWSKETQYF.

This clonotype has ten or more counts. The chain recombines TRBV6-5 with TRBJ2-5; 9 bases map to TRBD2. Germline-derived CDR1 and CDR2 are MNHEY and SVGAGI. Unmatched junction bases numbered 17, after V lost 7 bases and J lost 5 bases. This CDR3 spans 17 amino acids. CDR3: CASTLLGGGGAQETQYF. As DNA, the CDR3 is TGTGCCAGCACTCTACTTGGGGGCGGGGGGGCCCAGGAGACCCAGTACTTC.

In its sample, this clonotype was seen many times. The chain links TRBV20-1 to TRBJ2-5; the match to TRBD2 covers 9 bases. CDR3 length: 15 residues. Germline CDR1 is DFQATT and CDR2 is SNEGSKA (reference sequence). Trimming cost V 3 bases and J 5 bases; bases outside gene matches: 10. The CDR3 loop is CSASPIAGAEETQYF. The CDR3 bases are TGCAGTGCTAGTCCCATAGCGGGGGCGGAGGAGACCCAGTACTTC.

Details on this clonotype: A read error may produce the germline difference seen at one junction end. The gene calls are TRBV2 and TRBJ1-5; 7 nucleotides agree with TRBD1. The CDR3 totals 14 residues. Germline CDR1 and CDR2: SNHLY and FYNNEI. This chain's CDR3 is CASNRDRVNRPQHF. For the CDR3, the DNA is TGTGCCAGCAACAGAGACAGGGTCAATCGGCCCCAGCATTTT.

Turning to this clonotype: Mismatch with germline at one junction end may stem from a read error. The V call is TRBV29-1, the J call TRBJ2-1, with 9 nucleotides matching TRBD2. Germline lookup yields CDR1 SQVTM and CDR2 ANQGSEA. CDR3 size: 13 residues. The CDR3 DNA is TGCGGCGTGCGGGGGGGCCAATTGAATGAGCAGGTCTTC. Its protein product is CGVRGGQLNEQVF.

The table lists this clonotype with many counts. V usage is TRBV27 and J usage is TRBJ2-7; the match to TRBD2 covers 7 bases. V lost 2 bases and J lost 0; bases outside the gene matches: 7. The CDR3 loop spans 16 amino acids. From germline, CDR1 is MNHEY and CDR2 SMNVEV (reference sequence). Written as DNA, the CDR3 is TGTGCCAGCAGTTTAAAGGGCGGGGGAACCTCCTACGAGCAGTACTTC. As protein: CASSLKGGGTSYEQYF.

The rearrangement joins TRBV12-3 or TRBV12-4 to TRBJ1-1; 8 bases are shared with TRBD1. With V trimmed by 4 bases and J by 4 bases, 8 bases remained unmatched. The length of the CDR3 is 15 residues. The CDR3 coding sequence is TGTGCCAGCAGTTCCACTCAGGGGGCGGTCACTGAAGCTTTCTTT. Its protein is CASSSTQGAVTEAFF.

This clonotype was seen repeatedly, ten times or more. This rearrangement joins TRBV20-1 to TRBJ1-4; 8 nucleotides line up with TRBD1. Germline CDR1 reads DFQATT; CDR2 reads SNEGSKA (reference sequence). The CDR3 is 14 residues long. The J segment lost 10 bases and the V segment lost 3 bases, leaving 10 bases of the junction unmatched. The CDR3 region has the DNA TGCAGTGCTAGCGTCAACAGGGGGGGGGGAAAACTGTTTTTT. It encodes CSASVNRGGGKLFF.

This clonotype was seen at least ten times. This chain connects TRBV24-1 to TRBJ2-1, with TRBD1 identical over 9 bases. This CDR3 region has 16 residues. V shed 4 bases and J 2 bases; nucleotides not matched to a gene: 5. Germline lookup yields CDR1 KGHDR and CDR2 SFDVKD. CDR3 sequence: CATSDLTGGAYNEQFF. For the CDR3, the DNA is TGTGCCACCAGTGACTTGACAGGGGGGGCCTACAATGAGCAGTTCTTC.

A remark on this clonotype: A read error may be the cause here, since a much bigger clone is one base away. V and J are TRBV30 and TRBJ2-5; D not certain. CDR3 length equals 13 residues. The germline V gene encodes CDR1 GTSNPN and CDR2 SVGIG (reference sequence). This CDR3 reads CAWTPGRVETHYF. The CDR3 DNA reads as TGTGCCTGGACACCTGGTAGGGTAGAGACCCACTACTTC.

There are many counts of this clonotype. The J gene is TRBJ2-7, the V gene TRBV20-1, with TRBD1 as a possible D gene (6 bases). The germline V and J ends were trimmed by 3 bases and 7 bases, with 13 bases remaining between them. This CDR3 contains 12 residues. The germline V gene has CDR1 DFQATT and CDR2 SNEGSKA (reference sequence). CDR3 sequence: CSASPGAWEQYF. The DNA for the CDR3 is TGCAGTGCTAGCCCAGGGGCTTGGGAGCAGTACTTC.

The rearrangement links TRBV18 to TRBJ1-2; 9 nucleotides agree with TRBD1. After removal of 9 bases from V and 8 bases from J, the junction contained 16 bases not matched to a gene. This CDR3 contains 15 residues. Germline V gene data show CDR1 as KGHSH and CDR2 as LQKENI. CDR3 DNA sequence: TGTGCCAGTTCGCCGAACGTTAGGACAGGGGCCGGCTACACCTTC. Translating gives CASSPNVRTGAGYTF.

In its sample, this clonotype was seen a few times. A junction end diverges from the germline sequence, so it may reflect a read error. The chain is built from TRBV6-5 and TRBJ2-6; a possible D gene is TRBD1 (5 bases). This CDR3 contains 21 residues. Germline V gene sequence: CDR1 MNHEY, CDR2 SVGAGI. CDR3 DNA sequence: TGTGCCAGCAGTTACTCAGGCAGAGAACCACCTCCTTTCTCTGGGGCCAACGTCCGGACTTTC. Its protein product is CASSYSGREPPPFSGANVRTF.

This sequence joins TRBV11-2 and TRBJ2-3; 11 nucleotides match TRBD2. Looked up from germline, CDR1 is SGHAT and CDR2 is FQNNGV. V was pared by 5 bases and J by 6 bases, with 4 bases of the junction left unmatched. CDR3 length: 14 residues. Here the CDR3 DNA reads TGTGCCAGCAGCAAGACTAGCGGGGATGATACGCAGTATTTT. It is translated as CASSKTSGDDTQYF. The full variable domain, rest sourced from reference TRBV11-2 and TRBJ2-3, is EAGVAQSPRYKIIEKRQSVAFWCNPISGHATLYWYQQILGQGPKLLIQFQNNGVVDDSQLPKDRFSAERLKGVDSTLKIQPAKLEDSAVYLCASSKTSGDDTQYFGPGTRLTVL.

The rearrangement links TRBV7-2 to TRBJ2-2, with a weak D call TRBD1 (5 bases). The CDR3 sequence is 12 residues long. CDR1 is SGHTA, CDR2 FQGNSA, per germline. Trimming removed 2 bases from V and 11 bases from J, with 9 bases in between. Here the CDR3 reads CASSLRGRELFF. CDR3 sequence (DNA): TGTGCCAGCAGCTTAAGGGGAAGAGAGCTGTTTTTT.

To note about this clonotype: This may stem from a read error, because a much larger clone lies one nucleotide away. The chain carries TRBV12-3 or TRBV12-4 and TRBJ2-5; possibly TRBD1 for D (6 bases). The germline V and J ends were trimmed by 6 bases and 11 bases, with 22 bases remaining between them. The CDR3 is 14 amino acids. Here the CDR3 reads CASSLRQVYNEQYF. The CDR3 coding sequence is TGTGCCAGCAGCCTTAGACAGGTGTACAATGAGCAGTACTTC.